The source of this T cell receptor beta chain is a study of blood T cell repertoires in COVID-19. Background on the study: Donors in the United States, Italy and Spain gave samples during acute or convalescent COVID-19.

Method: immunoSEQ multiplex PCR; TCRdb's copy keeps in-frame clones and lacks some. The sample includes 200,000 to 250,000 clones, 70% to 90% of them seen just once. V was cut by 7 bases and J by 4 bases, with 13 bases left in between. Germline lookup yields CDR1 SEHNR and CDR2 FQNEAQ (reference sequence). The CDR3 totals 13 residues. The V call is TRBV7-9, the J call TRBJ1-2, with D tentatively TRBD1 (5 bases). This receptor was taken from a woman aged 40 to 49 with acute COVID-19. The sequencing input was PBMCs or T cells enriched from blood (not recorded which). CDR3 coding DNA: TGTGCCAGCACCCCCCGGGGGGGCTATGGCTACACCTTC. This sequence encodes CASTPRGGYGYTF. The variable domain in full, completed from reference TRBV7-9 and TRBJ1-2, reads DTGVSQNPRHKITKRGQNVTFRCDPISEHNRLYWYRQTLGQGPEFLTYFQNEAQLEKSRLLSDRFSAERPKGSFSTLEIQRTEQGDSAMYLCASTPRGGYGYTFGSGTRLTVV.